At least ten counts were recorded for the clone carrying this T cell receptor beta chain. The antigen remains unidentified. These data originate in a study of Graves' ophthalmopathy and Graves' hyperthyroidism. Study-wide points: Also, most clonotypes expanded in the thyroid above 0.001 frequency appeared in blood.

Included hyperthyroidism patients were aged 18 to 65 and newly diagnosed (under 2 months' duration). Deletions cut 0 bases from V and 4 bases from J, with 18 bases between. This CDR3 contains 17 residues. Germline loops: CDR1 SGHDN, CDR2 FVKESK. Amplified material comprised TCR beta CDR3 regions derived from RNA transcripts. HTBI primers primed a first-round RT-PCR, and a second-round multiplex PCR followed. TCRdb ran MiXCR on the multiplex PCR reads and lists one entry per CDR3 protein. The table lists more than 300,000 distinct CDR3 sequences, 15% to 17% of them singletons. The sequencing input was peripheral blood. This clonotype was obtained from a woman in her late teens or twenties with stable Graves' hyperthyroidism. The chain carries TRBV14 and TRBJ1-2, with D possibly being TRBD1 (6 bases). This chain's CDR3 is CASSQETSIQGFYGYTF. The CDR3 coding sequence is TGTGCCAGCAGCCAAGAAACCTCTATACAGGGCTTCTATGGCTACACCTTC. The full variable domain, in which reference TRBV14 and TRBJ1-2 provide the parts outside the CDR3, is EAGVTQFPSHSVIEKGQTVTLRCDPISGHDNLYWYRRVMGKEIKFLLHFVKESKQDESGMPNNRFLAERTGGTYSTLKVQPAELEDSGVYFCASSQETSIQGFYGYTFGSGTRLTVV.